Sequencing of this T cell receptor beta chain was carried out in a study of OX40 agonist ivuxolimab in advanced cancers. About the study: Of mixed ages from about 20 to 85 and averaging approximately 60 years, the group was approximately 84% male. Three patients, one with hepatocellular carcinoma and two with cutaneous melanoma, achieved partial responses. Study-wide findings and caveats: Within 6 weeks, CD4+ and CD8+ blood T cells expanded clonally at 0.1 to 3.0 mg/kg.

The CDR3 loop spans 13 amino acids. Germline-derived CDR1 and CDR2 are SGHNT and YENEEA. The method was immunoSEQ multiplex PCR; TCRdb's version includes in-frame clones alone and lacks a portion of them. This sample carries about 45,000 clones, 89% of them seen once, and the ten largest clones take about 16%. Of note for this clone: Its target is unknown.

Samples of blood were obtained at baseline, on cycle 4 day 1, and on cycle 7 day 1. This sequence originates from an adult with an advanced solid tumor such as melanoma, head and neck, liver or kidney cancer. Source: CD4+ or CD8+ T cells sorted from blood, taken in a trial of the OX40 agonist ivuxolimab. V gene TRBV11-3 combines with J gene TRBJ2-5, with TRBD2 matching over 8 bases. The J call could be wrong; TRBJ2-7 is a better fit for the DNA end. CDR3 DNA sequence: TGTGCCAGGAGCGGGGGCCTCCCCTACGAGCAGTACTTC. This sequence encodes CARSGGLPYEQYF.